The clone carrying this T cell receptor (beta chain) was counted at least ten times. The germline V and J ends were trimmed by 8 bases and 0 bases, with 10 bases remaining between them. This CDR3 comprises 13 residues. Each CDR3 protein gets one entry after TCRdb re-called the 5' RACE reads with MiXCR. This table holds 50,000 to 65,000 distinct CDR3 sequences, roughly 8% found once. This entry belongs to a study of spatial heterogeneity in lung cancer. Overall study context: Compared with alpha-chain sequences, beta-chain sequences were consistently detected in greater numbers.

Regarding time point: sample taken at primary tumor resection. The sequenced material consisted of unsorted whole RNA from tumor, nontumor lung or frozen PBMC. This chain links TRBV12-3 or TRBV12-4 with TRBJ1-1; no clear D. This receptor was taken from a female donor with early-stage non-small cell lung cancer. The sequences come from PBMCs, collected at surgery. The CDR3 nucleotides are TGTGCCAGCCTTCTTGACTTGAACACTGAAGCTTTCTTT. Translated, it gives CASLLDLNTEAFF.